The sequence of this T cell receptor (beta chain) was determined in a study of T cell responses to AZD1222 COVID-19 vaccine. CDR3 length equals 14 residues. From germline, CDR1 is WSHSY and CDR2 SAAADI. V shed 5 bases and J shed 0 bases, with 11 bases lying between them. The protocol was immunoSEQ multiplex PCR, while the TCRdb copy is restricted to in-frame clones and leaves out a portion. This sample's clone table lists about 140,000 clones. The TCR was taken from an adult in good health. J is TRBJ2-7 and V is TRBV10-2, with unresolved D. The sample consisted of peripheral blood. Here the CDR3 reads CASSFGLPSYEQYF. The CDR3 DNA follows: TGCGCCAGCAGTTTTGGATTACCCTCCTACGAGCAGTACTTC.